This TCR beta chain derives from a study of T cell clusters in autoimmune cytopenias. General study findings and limits: Comparing secondary cytopenia with chronic lymphocytic leukemia showed no cluster-lack signature, apparently masked by lymphoma repertoire. TRB repertoire shifts in secondary cytopenia and chronic lymphocytic leukemia mostly reflected lymphoma, not autoimmunity.

CDR3 length: 15 residues. Germline V gene sequence: CDR1 KGHSH, CDR2 LQKENI. One tube held mixed TRB-A and TRB-B primer pools for touch-down PCR. No DNA is given; TCRdb re-called the multiplex PCR reads and lists each CDR3 protein once. This sample's table reports roughly 6,100 distinct CDR3 sequences. Each sample's input was 250 ng genomic DNA, 38,000 or so genome equivalents. About this clonotype: What it recognizes is unknown.

These same records also appear under a second study, on T cell repertoires in aging, cancer and after chemotherapy. That work adds: Compared with age-matched healthy donors, untreated hematological or solid cancer patients showed higher blood TCR clonality.

This TCR came from a human donor in good health. The V call is TRBV18, the J call TRBJ2-7. Sample: peripheral blood. The CDR3 reads CASSDRASFSYEQYF.